This section outlines one T cell receptor (beta chain) sequence together with its context. These data belong to a study of blood T cell repertoires in COVID-19. At the level of the study: COVID-19 samples, acute and convalescent, were from the United States, Italy and Spain. The cDNA or gDNA used as material had been derived from T cells, B-cell-depleted T cells, or PBMCs.

Trimming pared 4 bases from V and 2 bases from J, leaving 9 bases between. Germline CDR1 SQVTM, CDR2 ANQGSEA. This CDR3 is 13 amino acids long. Per the original methods: Reference gene primer amplification gave nucleated cell count estimates. This table comes from immunoSEQ multiplex PCR, and its TCRdb copy is limited to in-frame clones, with some not included. The DNA gave D and trimming, while V, J and clone size come from that table. The profile covers under 90,000 clones, with 70% to 90% appearing a single time and 2.5% to 3.5% taken by the ten largest. The chain has TRBV29-1 and TRBJ1-5; possible D gene TRBD1, 5 bases. This receptor was taken from a man in his 70s with active or convalescent COVID-19. Sample: peripheral blood. The DNA for the CDR3 is TGCAGCGTTGGGGGAGGGGGCAATCAGCCCCAGCATTTT. Amino acid sequence: CSVGGGGNQPQHF.